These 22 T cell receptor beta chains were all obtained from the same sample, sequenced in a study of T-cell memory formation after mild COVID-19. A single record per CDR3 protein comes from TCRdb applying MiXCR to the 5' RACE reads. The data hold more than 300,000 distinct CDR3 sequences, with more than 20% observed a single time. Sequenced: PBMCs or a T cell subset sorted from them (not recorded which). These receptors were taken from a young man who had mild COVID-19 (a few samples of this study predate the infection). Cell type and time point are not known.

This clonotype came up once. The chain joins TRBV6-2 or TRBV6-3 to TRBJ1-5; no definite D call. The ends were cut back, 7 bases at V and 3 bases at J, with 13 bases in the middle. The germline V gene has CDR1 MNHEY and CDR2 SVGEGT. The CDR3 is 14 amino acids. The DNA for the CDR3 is TGTGCCAGCACAGTAACGGAATTCAATCAGCCCCAGCATTTT. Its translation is CASTVTEFNQPQHF.

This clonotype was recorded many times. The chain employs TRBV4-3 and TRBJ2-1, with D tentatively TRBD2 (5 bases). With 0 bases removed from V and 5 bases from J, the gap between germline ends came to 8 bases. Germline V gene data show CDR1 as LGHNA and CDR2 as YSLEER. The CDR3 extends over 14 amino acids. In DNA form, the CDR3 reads TGCGCCAGCAGCCAAGATATCGGGGACAATGAGCAGTTCTTC. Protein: CASSQDIGDNEQFF.

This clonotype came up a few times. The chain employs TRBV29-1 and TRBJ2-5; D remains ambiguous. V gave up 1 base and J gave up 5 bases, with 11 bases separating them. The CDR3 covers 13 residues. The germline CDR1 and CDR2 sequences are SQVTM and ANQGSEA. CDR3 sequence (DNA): TGCAGCGTTGAAGCACACCCGAGGGAGACCCAGTACTTC. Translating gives CSVEAHPRETQYF.

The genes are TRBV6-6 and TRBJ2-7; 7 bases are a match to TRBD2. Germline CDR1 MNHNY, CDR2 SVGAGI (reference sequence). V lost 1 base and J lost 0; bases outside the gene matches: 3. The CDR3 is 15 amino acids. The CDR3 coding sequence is TGTGCCAGCAGTTACTACGGGGGGAGCTCCTACGAGCAGTACGTC. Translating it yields CASSYYGGSSYEQYV.

Here the CDR3 DNA reads TGTGCCAGCAGCCCATCGTGGCCCTACGAGCAGTACTTC. Amino acid sequence: CASSPSWPYEQYF. This chain joins TRBV6-2 or TRBV6-3 and TRBJ2-7; the D is unclear. V lost 6 bases, J lost 2 bases, and 11 bases lay in between. Germline loops: CDR1 MNHEY, CDR2 SVGEGT. This CDR3 has 13 residues.

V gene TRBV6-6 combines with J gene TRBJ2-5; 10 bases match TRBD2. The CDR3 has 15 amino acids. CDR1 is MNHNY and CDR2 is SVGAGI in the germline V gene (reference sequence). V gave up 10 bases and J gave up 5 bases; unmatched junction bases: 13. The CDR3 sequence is CATDSIPGLAETQYF. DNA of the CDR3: TGTGCCACCGATTCGATCCCGGGACTAGCGGAGACCCAGTACTTC.

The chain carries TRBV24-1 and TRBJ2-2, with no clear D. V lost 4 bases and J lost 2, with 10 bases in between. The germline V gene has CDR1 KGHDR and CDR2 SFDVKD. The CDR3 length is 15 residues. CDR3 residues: CATSDPMGNTGELFF. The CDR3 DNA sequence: TGTGCCACCAGTGACCCCATGGGAAACACCGGGGAGCTGTTTTTT.

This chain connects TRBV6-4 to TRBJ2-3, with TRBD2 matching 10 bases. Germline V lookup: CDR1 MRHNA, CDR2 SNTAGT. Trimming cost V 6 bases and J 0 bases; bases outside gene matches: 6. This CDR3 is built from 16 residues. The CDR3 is CASSWTSGSSTDTQYF. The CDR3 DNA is TGTGCCAGCAGCTGGACTAGCGGCTCTAGCACAGATACGCAGTATTTT.

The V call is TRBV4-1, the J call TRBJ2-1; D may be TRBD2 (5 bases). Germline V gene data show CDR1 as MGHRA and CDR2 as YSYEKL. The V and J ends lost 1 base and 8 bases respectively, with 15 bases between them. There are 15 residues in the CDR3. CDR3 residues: CASSQAQSGGYEQFF. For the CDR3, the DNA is TGCGCCAGCAGCCAAGCGCAGTCAGGAGGTTATGAGCAGTTCTTC.

The CDR3 nucleotides are TGCGCCAGCGCACAGCTCGTGAGGGGGGACAGGCCTTATAGCAATCAGCCCCAGCATTTT. Its translation is CASAQLVRGDRPYSNQPQHF. The genes are TRBV23-1 and TRBJ1-5, with 8 bases matching TRBD1. TRBV23-1 is filed as an ORF, its function uncertain. The CDR3 runs 20 residues. V shed 8 bases and J 0 bases; nucleotides not matched to a gene: 21.

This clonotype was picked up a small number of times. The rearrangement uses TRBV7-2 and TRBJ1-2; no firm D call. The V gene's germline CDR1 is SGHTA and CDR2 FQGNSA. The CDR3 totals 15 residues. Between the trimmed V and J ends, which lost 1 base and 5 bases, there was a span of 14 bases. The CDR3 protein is CASSLGVPVGYGYTF. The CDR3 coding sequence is TGTGCCAGCAGCTTAGGAGTGCCTGTGGGATATGGCTACACCTTC.

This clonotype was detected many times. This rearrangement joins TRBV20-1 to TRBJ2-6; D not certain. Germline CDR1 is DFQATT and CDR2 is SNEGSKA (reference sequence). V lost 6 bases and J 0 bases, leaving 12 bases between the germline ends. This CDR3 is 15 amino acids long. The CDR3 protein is CSAQVHHSGANVLTF. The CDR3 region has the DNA TGCAGTGCCCAGGTCCACCACTCTGGGGCCAACGTCCTGACTTTC.

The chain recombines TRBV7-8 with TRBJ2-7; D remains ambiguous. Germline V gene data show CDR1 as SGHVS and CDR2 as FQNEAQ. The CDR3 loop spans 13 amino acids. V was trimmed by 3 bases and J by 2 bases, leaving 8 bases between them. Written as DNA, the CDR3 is TGTGCCAGCAGCTTTAGCTATCCCTACGAGCAGTACGTC. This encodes CASSFSYPYEQYV.

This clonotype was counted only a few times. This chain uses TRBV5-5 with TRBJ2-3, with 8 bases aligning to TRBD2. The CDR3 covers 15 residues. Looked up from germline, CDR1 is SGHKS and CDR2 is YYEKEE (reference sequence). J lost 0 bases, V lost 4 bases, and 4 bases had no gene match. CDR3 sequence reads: CASSTGTSSTDTQYF. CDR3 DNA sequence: TGTGCCAGCAGCACCGGGACTAGTAGCACAGATACGCAGTATTTT.

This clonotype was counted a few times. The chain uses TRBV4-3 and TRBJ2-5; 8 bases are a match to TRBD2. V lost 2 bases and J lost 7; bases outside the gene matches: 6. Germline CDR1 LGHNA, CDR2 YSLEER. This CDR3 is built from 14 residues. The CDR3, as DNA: TGCGCCAGCAGCCAATTGGGGACTAGGGGGACCCAGTACTTC. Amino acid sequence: CASSQLGTRGTQYF.

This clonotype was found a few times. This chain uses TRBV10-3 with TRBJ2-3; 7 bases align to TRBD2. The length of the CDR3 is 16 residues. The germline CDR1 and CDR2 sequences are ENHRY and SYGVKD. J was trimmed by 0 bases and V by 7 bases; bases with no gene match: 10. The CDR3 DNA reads TGTGCCATCATGCGGGGGATCTCAGGTAGCACAGATACGCAGTATTTT. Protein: CAIMRGISGSTDTQYF.

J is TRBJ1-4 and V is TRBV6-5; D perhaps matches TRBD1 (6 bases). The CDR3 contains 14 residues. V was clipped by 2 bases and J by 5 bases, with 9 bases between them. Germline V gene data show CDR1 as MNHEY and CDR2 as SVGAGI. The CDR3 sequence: CASSYRGQNEKLFF. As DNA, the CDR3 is TGTGCCAGCAGTTACCGGGGACAAAATGAAAAACTGTTTTTT.

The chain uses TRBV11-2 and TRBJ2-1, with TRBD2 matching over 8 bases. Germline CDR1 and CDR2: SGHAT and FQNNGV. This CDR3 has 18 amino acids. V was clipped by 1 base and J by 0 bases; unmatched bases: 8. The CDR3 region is CASSLVGGGHRSYNEQFF. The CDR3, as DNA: TGTGCCAGCAGCTTAGTTGGCGGGGGGCACCGCTCCTACAATGAGCAGTTCTTC.

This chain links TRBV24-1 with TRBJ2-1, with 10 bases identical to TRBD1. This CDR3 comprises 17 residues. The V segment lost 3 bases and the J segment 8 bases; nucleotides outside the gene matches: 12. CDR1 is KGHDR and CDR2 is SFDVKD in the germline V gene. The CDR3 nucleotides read TGTGCCACCAGTGATATAGGGACAGGGGATGTGGACGATGAGCAGTTCTTC. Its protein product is CATSDIGTGDVDDEQFF.

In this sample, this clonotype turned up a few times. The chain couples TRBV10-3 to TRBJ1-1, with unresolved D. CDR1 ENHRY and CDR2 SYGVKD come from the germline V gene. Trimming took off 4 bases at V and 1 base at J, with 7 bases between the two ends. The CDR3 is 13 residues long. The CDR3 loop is CAISVTPNTEAFF. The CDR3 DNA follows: TGTGCCATCAGTGTTACACCGAACACTGAAGCTTTCTTT.

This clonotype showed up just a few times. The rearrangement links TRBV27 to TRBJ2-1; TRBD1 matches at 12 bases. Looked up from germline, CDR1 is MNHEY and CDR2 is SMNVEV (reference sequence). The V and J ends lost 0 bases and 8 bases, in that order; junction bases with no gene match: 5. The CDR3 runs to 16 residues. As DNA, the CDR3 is TGTGCCAGCAGTTTATCGGCGGGACAGGGGGCCTATGAGCAGTTCTTC. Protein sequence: CASSLSAGQGAYEQFF.

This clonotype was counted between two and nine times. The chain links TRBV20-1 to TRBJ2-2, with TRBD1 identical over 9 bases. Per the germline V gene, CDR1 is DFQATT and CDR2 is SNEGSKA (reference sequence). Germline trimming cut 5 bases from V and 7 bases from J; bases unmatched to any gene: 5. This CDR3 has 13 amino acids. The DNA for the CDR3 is TGCAGTGCTGGGGACAGGGTGGACGGGGAGCTGTTTTTT. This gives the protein CSAGDRVDGELFF.